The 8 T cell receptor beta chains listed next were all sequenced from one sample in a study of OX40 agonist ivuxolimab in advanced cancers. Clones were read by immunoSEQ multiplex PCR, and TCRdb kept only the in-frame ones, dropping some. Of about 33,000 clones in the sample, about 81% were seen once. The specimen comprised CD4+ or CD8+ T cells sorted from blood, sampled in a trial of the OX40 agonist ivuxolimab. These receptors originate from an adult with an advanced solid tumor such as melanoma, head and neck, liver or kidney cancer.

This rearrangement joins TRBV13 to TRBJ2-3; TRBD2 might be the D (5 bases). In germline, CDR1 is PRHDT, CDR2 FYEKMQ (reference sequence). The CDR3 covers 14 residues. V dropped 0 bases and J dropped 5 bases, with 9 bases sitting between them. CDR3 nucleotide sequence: TGTGCCAGCAGCTTAGGGTCGGGGAAAGATACGCAGTATTTT. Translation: CASSLGSGKDTQYF.

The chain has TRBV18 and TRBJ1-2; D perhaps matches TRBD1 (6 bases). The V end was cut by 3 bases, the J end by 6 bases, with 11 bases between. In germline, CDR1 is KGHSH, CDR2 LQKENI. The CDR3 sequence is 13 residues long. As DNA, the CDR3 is TGTGCCAGCTCACCGTCCGGGGGCGATGGCTACACCTTC. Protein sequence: CASSPSGGDGYTF.

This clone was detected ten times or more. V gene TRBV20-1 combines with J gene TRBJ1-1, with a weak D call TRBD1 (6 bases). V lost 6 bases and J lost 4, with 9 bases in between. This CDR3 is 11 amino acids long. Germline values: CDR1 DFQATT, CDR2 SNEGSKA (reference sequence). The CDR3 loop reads CSAPRGTEAFF. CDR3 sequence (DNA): TGCAGTGCCCCCAGGGGCACTGAAGCTTTCTTT.

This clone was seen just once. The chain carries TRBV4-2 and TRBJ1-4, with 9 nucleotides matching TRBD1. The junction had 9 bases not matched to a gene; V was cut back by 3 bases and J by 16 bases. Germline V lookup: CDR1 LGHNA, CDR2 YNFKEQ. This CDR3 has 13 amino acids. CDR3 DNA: TGTGCCAGCAGCCAGAACAACCTGGACAGGGGGTTTTTT. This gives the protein CASSQNNLDRGFF.

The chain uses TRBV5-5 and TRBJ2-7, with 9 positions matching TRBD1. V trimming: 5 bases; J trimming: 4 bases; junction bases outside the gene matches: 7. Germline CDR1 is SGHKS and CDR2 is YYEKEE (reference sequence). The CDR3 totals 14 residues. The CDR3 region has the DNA TGTGCCAGCAGGGAGACAGGGGGTCGTTACGAGCAGTACTTC. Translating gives CASRETGGRYEQYF.

As DNA, the CDR3 is TGTGCCAGCAGTTTGTACGGGACTAGCGGGAGTTACGAGCAGTACTTC. As protein: CASSLYGTSGSYEQYF. The chain carries TRBV27 and TRBJ2-7; 14 bases fit TRBD2. J gave up 4 bases and V 3 bases, and 5 bases lay outside the gene matches. CDR3 length equals 16 residues. Germline V gene lookup returns CDR1 MNHEY and CDR2 SMNVEV (reference sequence).

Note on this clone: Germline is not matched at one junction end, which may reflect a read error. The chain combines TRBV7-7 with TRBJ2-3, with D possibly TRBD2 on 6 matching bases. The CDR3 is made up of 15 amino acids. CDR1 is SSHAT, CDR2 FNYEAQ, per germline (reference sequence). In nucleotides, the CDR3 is TGTGCTAGCAGCTCTTCGGGACTCCACACAGATACGCAGTATTTT. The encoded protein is CASSSSGLHTDTQYF.

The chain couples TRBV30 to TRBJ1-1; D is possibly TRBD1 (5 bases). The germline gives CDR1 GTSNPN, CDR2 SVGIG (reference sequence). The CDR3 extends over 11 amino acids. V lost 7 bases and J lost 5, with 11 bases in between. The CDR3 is CASDRETEAFF. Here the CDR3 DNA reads TGTGCCTCAGACAGAGAAACTGAAGCTTTCTTT.